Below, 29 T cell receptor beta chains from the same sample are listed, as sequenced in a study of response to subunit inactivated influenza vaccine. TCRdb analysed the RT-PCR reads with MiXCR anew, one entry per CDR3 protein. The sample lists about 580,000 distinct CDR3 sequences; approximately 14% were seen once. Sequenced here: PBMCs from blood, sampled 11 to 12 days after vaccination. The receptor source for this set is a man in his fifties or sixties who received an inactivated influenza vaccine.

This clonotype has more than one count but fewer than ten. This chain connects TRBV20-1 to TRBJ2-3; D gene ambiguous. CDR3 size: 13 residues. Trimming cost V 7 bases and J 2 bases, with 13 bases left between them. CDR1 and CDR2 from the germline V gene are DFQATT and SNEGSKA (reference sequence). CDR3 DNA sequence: TGCAGTGGTAACCGGCCGGTCACAGATACGCAGTATTTT. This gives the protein CSGNRPVTDTQYF.

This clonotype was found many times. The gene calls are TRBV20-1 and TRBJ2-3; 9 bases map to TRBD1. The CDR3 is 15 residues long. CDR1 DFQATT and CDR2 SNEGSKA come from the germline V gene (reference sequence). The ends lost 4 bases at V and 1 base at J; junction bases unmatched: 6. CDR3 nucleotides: TGCAGTGCTACCGCCTGGGACAGGGGCACAGATACGCAGTATTTT. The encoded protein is CSATAWDRGTDTQYF.

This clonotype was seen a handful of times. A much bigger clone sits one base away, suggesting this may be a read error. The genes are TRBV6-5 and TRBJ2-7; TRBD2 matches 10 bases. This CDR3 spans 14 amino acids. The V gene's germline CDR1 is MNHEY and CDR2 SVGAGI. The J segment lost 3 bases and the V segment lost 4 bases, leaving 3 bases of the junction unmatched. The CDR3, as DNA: TGTGCCAGCAGTTTAAGGACTAGCGGCTACGAGCAGTACTTC. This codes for CASSLRTSGYEQYF.

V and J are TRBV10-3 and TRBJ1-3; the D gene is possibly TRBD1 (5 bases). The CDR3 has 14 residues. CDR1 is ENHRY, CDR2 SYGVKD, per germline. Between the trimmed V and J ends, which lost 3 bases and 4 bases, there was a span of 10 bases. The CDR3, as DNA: TGTGCCATCAGTGACAGGGACTCAGGAAACACCATATATTTT. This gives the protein CAISDRDSGNTIYF.

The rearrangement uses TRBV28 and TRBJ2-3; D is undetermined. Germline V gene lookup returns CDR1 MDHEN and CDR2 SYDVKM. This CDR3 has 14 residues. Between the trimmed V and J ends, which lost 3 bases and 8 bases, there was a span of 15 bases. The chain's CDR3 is CASSLSSGSLTQYF. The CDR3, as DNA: TGTGCCAGCAGTTTGTCCAGTGGCTCTCTTACGCAGTATTTT.

CDR3 loop: CASSVVANYGYTF. In DNA form, the CDR3 reads TGTGCCAGCAGCGTAGTGGCCAACTATGGCTACACCTTC. V and J are TRBV9 and TRBJ1-2; D gene unclear. The germline V gene encodes CDR1 SGDLS and CDR2 YYNGEE. V lost 0 bases and J 2 bases, leaving 5 bases between the germline ends. The CDR3 covers 13 residues.

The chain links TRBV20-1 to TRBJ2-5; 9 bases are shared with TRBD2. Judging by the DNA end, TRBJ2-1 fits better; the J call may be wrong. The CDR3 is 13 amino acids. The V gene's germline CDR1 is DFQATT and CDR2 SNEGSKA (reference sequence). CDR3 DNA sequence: TGCAGTGCTCAGACTAGCGGTCAAGAGACCCAGTTCTTC. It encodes CSAQTSGQETQFF.

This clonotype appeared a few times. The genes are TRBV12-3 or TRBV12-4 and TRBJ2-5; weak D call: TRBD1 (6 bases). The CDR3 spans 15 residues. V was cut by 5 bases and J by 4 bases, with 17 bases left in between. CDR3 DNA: TGTGCCAGCAGTCCCAGGGGTAGGGTGCGAGAGACCCAGTACTTC. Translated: CASSPRGRVRETQYF.

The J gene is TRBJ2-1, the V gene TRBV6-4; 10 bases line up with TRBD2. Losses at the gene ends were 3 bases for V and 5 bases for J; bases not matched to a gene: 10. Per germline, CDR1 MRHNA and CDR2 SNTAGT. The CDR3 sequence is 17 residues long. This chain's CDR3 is CASSEETSGLTHNEQFF. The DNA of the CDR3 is TGTGCCAGCAGTGAAGAGACTAGCGGGTTAACACACAATGAGCAGTTCTTC.

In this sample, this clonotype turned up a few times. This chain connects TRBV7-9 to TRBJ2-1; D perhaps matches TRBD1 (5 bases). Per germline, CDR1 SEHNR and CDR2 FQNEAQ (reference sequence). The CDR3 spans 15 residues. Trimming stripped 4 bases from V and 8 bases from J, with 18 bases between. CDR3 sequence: CASSSRVGRRDEQFF. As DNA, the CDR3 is TGTGCCAGCAGCTCACGGGTGGGGCGTAGGGATGAGCAGTTCTTC.

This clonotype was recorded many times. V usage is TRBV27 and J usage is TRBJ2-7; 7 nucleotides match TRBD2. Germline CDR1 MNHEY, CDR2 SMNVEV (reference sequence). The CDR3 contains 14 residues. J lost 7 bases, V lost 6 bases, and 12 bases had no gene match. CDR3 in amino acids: CASRPGTTEGEQYF. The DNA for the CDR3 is TGTGCCAGCAGACCCGGGACTACCGAAGGGGAGCAGTACTTC.

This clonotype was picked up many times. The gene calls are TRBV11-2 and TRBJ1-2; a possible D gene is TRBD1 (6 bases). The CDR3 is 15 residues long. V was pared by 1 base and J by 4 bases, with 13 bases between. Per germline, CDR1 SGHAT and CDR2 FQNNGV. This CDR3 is CASSLVAAGAYGYTF. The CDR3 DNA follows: TGTGCCAGCAGCTTAGTGGCGGCAGGGGCCTATGGCTACACCTTC.

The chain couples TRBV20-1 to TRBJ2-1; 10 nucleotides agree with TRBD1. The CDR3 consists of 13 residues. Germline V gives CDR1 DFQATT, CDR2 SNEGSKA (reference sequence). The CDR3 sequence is CRVTGTGEDEQFF. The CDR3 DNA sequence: TGCAGGGTAACCGGGACAGGGGAGGATGAGCAGTTCTTC.

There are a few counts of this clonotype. CDR3: CASSLIGGGEIGQETQYF. The DNA of the CDR3 is TGTGCCAGCAGCTTAATCGGTGGAGGGGAGATAGGCCAAGAGACCCAGTACTTC. The chain combines TRBV7-7 with TRBJ2-5; tentative D call: TRBD2 (6 bases). Per the germline V gene, CDR1 is SSHAT and CDR2 is FNYEAQ (reference sequence). The CDR3 spans 18 residues. The V end was cut by 2 bases, the J end by 1 base, with 20 bases between.

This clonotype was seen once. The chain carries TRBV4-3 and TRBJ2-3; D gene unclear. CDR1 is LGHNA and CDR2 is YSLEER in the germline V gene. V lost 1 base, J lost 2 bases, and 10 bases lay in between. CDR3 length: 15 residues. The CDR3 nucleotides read TGCGCCAGCAGCCAAGGGTTGCTTCTCACAGATACGCAGTATTTT. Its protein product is CASSQGLLLTDTQYF.

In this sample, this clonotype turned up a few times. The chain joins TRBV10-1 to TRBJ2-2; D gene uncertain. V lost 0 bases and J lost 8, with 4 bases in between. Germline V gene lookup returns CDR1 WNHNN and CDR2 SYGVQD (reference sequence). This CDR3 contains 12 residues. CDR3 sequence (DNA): TGCGCCAGCAGTGAGTCCGGTGGGGAGCTGTTTTTT. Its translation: CASSESGGELFF.

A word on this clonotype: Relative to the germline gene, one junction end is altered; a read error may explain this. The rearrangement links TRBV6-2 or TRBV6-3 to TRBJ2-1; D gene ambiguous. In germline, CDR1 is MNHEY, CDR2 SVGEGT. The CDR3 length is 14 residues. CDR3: CASSYSAVYNEQLF. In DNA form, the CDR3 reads TGTGCCAGCAGTTACTCGGCAGTATACAATGAGCAGCTCTTC.

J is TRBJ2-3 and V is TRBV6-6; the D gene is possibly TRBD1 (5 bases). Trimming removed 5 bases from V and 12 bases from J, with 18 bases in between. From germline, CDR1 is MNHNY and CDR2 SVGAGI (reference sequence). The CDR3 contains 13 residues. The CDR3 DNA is TGTGCCAGCAGTAACGGACCTCAGGGTAACCAGTATTTT. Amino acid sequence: CASSNGPQGNQYF.

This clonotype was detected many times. CDR3 sequence (DNA): TGCAGTGCCAGGGTCATGGCGGGAGGCGTATCCTACGAGCAGTACTTC. Translation: CSARVMAGGVSYEQYF. J is TRBJ2-7 and V is TRBV20-1; 8 bases map to TRBD2. The germline V gene has CDR1 DFQATT and CDR2 SNEGSKA (reference sequence). This CDR3 is 16 amino acids long. V was clipped by 6 bases and J by 1 base; unmatched bases: 14.

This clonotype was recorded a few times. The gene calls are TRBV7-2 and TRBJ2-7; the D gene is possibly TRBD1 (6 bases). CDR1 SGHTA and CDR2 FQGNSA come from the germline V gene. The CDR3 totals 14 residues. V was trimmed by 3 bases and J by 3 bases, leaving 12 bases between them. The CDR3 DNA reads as TGTGCCAGCAGCTTTCAGGGGTCTATCTACGAGCAGTACTTC. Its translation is CASSFQGSIYEQYF.

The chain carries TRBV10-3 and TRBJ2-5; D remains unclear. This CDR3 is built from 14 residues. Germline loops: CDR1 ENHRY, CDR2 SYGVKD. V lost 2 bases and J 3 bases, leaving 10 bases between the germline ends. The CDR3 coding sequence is TGTGCCATCAGTGAGGTGGGTGGTGAAGAGACCCAGTACTTC. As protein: CAISEVGGEETQYF.

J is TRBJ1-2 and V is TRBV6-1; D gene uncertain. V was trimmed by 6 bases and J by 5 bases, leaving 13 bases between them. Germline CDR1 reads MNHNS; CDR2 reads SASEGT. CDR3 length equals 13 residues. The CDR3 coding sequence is TGTGCCAGCAGCCGATCGGCCTCGTATGGCTACACCTTC. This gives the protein CASSRSASYGYTF.

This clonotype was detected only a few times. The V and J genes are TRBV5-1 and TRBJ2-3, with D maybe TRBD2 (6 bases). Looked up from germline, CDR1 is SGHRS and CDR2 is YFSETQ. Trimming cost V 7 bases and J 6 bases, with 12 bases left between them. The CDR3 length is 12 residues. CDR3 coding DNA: TGCGCCAGCGTGGAGGAGGGGGATACGCAGTATTTT. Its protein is CASVEEGDTQYF.

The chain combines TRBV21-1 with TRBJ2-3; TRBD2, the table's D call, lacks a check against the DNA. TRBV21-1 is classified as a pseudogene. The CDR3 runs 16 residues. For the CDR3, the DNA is TGTGCCACCCGGGGGCCACTAGCGGGAGTGACAGATACGCAGTATTTT. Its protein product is CATRGPLAGVTDTQYF.

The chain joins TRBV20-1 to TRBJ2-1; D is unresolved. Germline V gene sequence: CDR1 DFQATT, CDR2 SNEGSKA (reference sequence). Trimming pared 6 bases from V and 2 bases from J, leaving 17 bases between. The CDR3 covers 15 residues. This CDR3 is CSAFIWGIPYNEQFF. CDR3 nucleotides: TGCAGTGCGTTCATCTGGGGTATCCCCTACAATGAGCAGTTCTTC.

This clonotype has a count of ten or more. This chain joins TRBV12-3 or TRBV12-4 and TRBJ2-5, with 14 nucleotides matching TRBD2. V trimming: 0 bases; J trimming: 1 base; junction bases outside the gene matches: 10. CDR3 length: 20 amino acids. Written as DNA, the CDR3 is TGTGCCAGCAGTTTAGCGGAAGGGACTAGCGGGAGCCCCTTCCAAGAGACCCAGTACTTC. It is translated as CASSLAEGTSGSPFQETQYF.

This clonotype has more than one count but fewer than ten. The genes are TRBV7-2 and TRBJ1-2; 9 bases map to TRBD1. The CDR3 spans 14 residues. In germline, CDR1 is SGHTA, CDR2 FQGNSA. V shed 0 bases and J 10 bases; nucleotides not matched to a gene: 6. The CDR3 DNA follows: TGTGCCAGCAGCTTAGCGACAGGGGGTGGAATCTACACCTTC. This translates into CASSLATGGGIYTF. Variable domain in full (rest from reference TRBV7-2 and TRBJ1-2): GAGVSQSPSNKVTEKGKDVELRCDPISGHTALYWYRQSLGQGLEFLIYFQGNSAPDKSGLPSDRFSAERTGGSVSTLTIQRTQQEDSAVYLCASSLATGGGIYTFGSGTRLTVV.

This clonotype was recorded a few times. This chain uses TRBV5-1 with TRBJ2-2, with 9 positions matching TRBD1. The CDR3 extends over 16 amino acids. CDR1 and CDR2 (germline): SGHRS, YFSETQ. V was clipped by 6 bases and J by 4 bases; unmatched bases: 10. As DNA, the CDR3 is TGCGCCAGCAACTTACCGGGACAGGGATTCACCGGGGAGCTGTTTTTT. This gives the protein CASNLPGQGFTGELFF. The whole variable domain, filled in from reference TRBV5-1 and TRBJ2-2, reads KAGVTQTPRYLIKTRGQQVTLSCSPISGHRSVSWYQQTPGQGLQFLFEYFSETQRNKGNFPGRFSGRQFSNSRSEMNVSTLELGDSALYLCASNLPGQGFTGELFFGEGSRLTVL.

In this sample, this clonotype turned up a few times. As DNA, the CDR3 is TGTGCCAGCAGCCAAGTCTTGGTAAAGCGGGGGGCCAGGGGAGAGACCCAGTACTTC. Protein sequence: CASSQVLVKRGARGETQYF. The chain is built from TRBV3-1 and TRBJ2-5, with 9 nucleotides matching TRBD2. Trimming took 1 base from V and 4 from J; bases not matched to a gene: 16. The CDR3 has 19 amino acids. Per the germline V gene, CDR1 is LGHDT and CDR2 is YNNKEL (reference sequence).